Shown below are 21 T cell receptor beta chains from a single sample sequenced in a study of cytomegalovirus exposure and HLA in healthy donors. It was with 60 Vbeta and 13 Jbeta primers that the PCR ran. Method: immunoSEQ multiplex PCR; TCRdb's copy keeps in-frame clones and lacks some. In the table there are roughly 40,000 clones, 50% of which are singletons. The specimen was PBMCs. These receptors were obtained from a human donor in good health.

This clone was seen a few times. This chain links TRBV27 with TRBJ1-1; TRBD1 agrees at 11 bases. This CDR3 is 16 amino acids long. J gave up 5 bases and V 6 bases, and 11 bases lay outside the gene matches. Germline V gene sequence: CDR1 MNHEY, CDR2 SMNVEV (reference sequence). The CDR3 DNA reads as TGTGCCAGCAGACCCCTCGGACAGGGGGCTGAGACTGAAGCTTTCTTT. Encoded protein: CASRPLGQGAETEAFF.

The rearrangement uses TRBV11-2 and TRBJ2-1; 7 bases align to TRBD2. Trimming cost V 5 bases and J 2 bases; bases outside gene matches: 6. CDR3 length: 15 amino acids. Per the germline V gene, CDR1 is SGHAT and CDR2 is FQNNGV. The CDR3 is CASSRTRATYNEQFF. As DNA, the CDR3 is TGTGCCAGCAGCCGGACTAGGGCCACCTACAATGAGCAGTTCTTC. Complete variable domain (other parts from reference TRBV11-2 and TRBJ2-1): EAGVAQSPRYKIIEKRQSVAFWCNPISGHATLYWYQQILGQGPKLLIQFQNNGVVDDSQLPKDRFSAERLKGVDSTLKIQPAKLEDSAVYLCASSRTRATYNEQFFGPGTRLTVL.

This clone came up a few times. The V gene is TRBV6-1, the J gene TRBJ2-7, with a tentative D call TRBD1 (5 bases). Looked up from germline, CDR1 is MNHNS and CDR2 is SASEGT. This CDR3 is 14 amino acids long. Deletions cut 8 bases from V and 3 bases from J, with 17 bases between. The CDR3 here is CASQMGQGDYEQYF. In DNA form, the CDR3 reads TGTGCCAGCCAAATGGGTCAGGGTGACTACGAGCAGTACTTC.

This clone has only a few counts. The V gene is TRBV29-1, the J gene TRBJ1-3, with D perhaps TRBD1 (6 bases). The ends were cut back, 4 bases at V and 4 bases at J, with 11 bases in the middle. This CDR3 comprises 13 residues. CDR1 is SQVTM, CDR2 ANQGSEA, per germline. In DNA form, the CDR3 reads TGCAGCGTTGGGGATACAGGGGGAAACACCATATATTTT. This gives the protein CSVGDTGGNTIYF.

This clone turned up a few times. The rearrangement joins TRBV4-2 to TRBJ1-2; 8 bases line up with TRBD1. Germline assignment: CDR1 LGHNA and CDR2 YNFKEQ. The CDR3 runs 15 residues. V shed 3 bases, J shed 8 bases, and the junction held 11 bases outside the gene matches. This chain's CDR3 is CASSQPEGRGPGYTF. The DNA of the CDR3 is TGTGCCAGCAGCCAGCCAGAGGGCAGGGGGCCAGGCTACACCTTC.

The chain couples TRBV5-1 to TRBJ2-1; D call uncertain. The germline gives CDR1 SGHRS, CDR2 YFSETQ. CDR3 length: 15 amino acids. Trimming left V 0 bases short and J 0 bases short, with 7 bases between. For the CDR3, the DNA is TGCGCCAGCAGCTTGGTCTCCAGCTCCTACAATGAGCAGTTCTTC. This translates into CASSLVSSSYNEQFF. Full variable domain (missing parts from reference TRBV5-1 and TRBJ2-1): KAGVTQTPRYLIKTRGQQVTLSCSPISGHRSVSWYQQTPGQGLQFLFEYFSETQRNKGNFPGRFSGRQFSNSRSEMNVSTLELGDSALYLCASSLVSSSYNEQFFGPGTRLTVL.

The chain carries TRBV5-1 and TRBJ2-3; D ambiguous. This CDR3 spans 14 amino acids. The V gene lost 0 bases and the J gene lost 3 bases, with 8 bases spanning the gap. CDR1 SGHRS and CDR2 YFSETQ come from the germline V gene. CDR3: CASSLGSRTDTQYF. The CDR3 DNA reads TGCGCCAGCAGCTTGGGGAGTAGGACAGATACGCAGTATTTT.

As concerns this clone: One end of the junction varies from germline; a read error may be responsible. At the DNA level, this CDR3 is encoded by other sequences in the same sample as well. The chain employs TRBV7-8 and TRBJ1-1; 8 nucleotides agree with TRBD1. This CDR3 region has 13 residues. Germline lookup yields CDR1 SGHVS and CDR2 FQNEAQ. CDR3 sequence (DNA): TGTGCCAGCAGCTTAAAGGGGACAGGCAAAGCCTTCTTT. Amino acid sequence: CASSLKGTGKAFF.

The chain carries TRBV9 and TRBJ1-2; TRBD1 agrees at 8 bases. Germline CDR1 and CDR2: SGDLS and YYNGEE. The V gene end was trimmed by 3 bases and the J gene end by 4 bases; junction bases not matched to a gene: 14. This CDR3 is built from 17 residues. The CDR3 loop is CASSAPPRPGGAYGYTF. The DNA of the CDR3 is TGTGCCAGCAGCGCCCCCCCGAGACCAGGGGGCGCCTATGGCTACACCTTC.

This clone was counted once. At one of its ends the junction is not consistent with the germline gene, which may arise from a read error. V usage is TRBV27 and J usage is TRBJ2-7; maybe TRBD1 (5 bases). In germline, CDR1 is MNHEY, CDR2 SMNVEV (reference sequence). CDR3 length equals 14 residues. The CDR3 DNA reads as TGTACCAGCAGCACAAAACCAGGGTCCTACGAGCAGTACTTC. This gives the protein CTSSTKPGSYEQYF.

This chain's CDR3 is CASSQDGPAPLHF. The CDR3 DNA follows: TGCGCCAGCAGCCAAGATGGTCCGGCACCCCTCCACTTT. The chain employs TRBV4-3 and TRBJ1-6; D ambiguous. Germline CDR1 is LGHNA and CDR2 is YSLEER. Trimming took 0 bases from V and 11 from J, leaving 8 bases between them. The CDR3 totals 13 residues.

This chain joins TRBV5-1 and TRBJ1-4; 7 bases map to TRBD1. Losses at the gene ends were 2 bases for V and 3 bases for J; bases not matched to a gene: 7. The CDR3 is 16 residues long. Germline V gene sequence: CDR1 SGHRS, CDR2 YFSETQ. The DNA for the CDR3 is TGCGCCAGCAGCTTAGTCGGGGACAGCCCTAATGAAAAACTGTTTTTT. Residues: CASSLVGDSPNEKLFF.

The chain has TRBV29-1 and TRBJ2-5, with 7 bases aligning to TRBD2. The germline V gene has CDR1 SQVTM and CDR2 ANQGSEA. The CDR3 totals 12 residues. V lost 6 bases, J lost 2 bases, and 3 bases stayed unmatched. CDR3 sequence (DNA): TGCAGCGTCGGGACTATACAAGAGACCCAGTACTTC. It codes for CSVGTIQETQYF.

V gene TRBV23-1 combines with J gene TRBJ2-7; perhaps TRBD2 as D (6 bases). TRBV23-1 is recorded as an ORF, its role being uncertain. V lost 1 base, J lost 2 bases, and 21 bases lay in between. The CDR3 totals 18 residues. The CDR3 region is CASSQLGLGGTIAYEQYF. The CDR3 region has the DNA TGCGCCAGCAGTCAATTAGGTTTGGGGGGAACAATTGCCTACGAGCAGTACTTC.

This chain connects TRBV7-3 to TRBJ2-1; 14 nucleotides line up with TRBD2. The germline gives CDR1 SGHTA, CDR2 FQGTGA. CDR3 length: 18 residues. V lost 3 bases, J lost 1 base, and 5 bases stayed unmatched. The DNA of the CDR3 is TGTGCCAGCAGCTTTGGACTAGCGGGAGGACCGTCCTACAATGAGCAGTTCTTC. This encodes CASSFGLAGGPSYNEQFF.

This chain links TRBV2 with TRBJ1-6, with 8 bases fitting TRBD1. Germline trimming cut 6 bases from V and 10 bases from J; bases unmatched to any gene: 8. This CDR3 comprises 14 residues. Germline V gives CDR1 SNHLY, CDR2 FYNNEI. CDR3 in amino acids: CASRYRGVWSPLHF. CDR3 sequence (DNA): TGTGCCAGCAGGTACAGGGGGGTGTGGTCACCCCTCCACTTT.

The V and J genes are TRBV9 and TRBJ2-2; TRBD2 aligns across 8 bases. The junction had 7 bases not matched to a gene; V was cut back by 0 bases and J by 0 bases. The V gene's germline CDR1 is SGDLS and CDR2 YYNGEE. This CDR3 has 18 residues. CDR3 region: CASSVERTSTSNTGELFF. The CDR3 bases are TGTGCCAGCAGCGTAGAACGGACTAGCACCTCGAACACCGGGGAGCTGTTTTTT.

The chain joins TRBV7-2 to TRBJ1-1; D uncertain. Germline CDR1 and CDR2: SGHTA and FQGNSA. The V and J ends lost 2 bases and 1 base respectively, with 5 bases between them. The CDR3 covers 13 residues. CDR3 DNA: TGTGCCAGCAGCTTAACAAGGAACACTGAAGCTTTCTTT. This sequence encodes CASSLTRNTEAFF.

The chain is built from TRBV6-5 and TRBJ1-2, with TRBD1 as a possible D gene (5 bases). The germline V gene has CDR1 MNHEY and CDR2 SVGAGI. This CDR3 has 13 residues. V lost 4 bases to trimming and J lost 2 bases, with 8 bases between them. CDR3: CASSLGGNYGYTF. In nucleotides, the CDR3 is TGTGCCAGCAGTTTGGGGGGGAACTATGGCTACACCTTC.

V usage is TRBV5-6 and J usage is TRBJ1-5; D gene unclear. The CDR3 is 14 amino acids. Germline CDR1 SGHDT, CDR2 YYEEEE. Trimming shortened V by 1 base and J by 6 bases, and 11 bases separated the two germline ends. CDR3: CASSLKGAVQPQHF. The CDR3 nucleotides read TGTGCCAGCAGCTTGAAGGGAGCTGTTCAGCCCCAGCATTTT.

The V gene is TRBV6-1, the J gene TRBJ2-7, with TRBD2 matching 12 bases. CDR1 and CDR2 from the germline V gene are MNHNS and SASEGT. The J segment lost 1 base and the V segment lost 4 bases, leaving 8 bases of the junction unmatched. This CDR3 has 17 amino acids. The CDR3 protein is CASSALLAGGSSYEQYF. The CDR3 region has the DNA TGTGCCAGCAGTGCTTTACTAGCGGGGGGCTCATCCTACGAGCAGTACTTC.